These 24 T cell receptor beta chains originate from one sample sequenced in a study of PD-1 blockade in classical Hodgkin lymphoma. The patients all showed relapse after autologous stem cell transplantation, while their brentuximab vedotin exposure varied. Only in-frame clones appear in the TCRdb table, and some are missing; sequencing was by immunoSEQ multiplex PCR. The sample records tens of thousands of clones, about nine tenths being singletons. The input for sequencing was peripheral blood mononuclear cells (PBMCs), taken at baseline. The receptors stem from a human donor with classical Hodgkin lymphoma.

The chain uses TRBV6-6 and TRBJ2-5; tentatively, D is TRBD2 (6 bases). CDR3 size: 15 residues. Trimming cost V 4 bases and J 0 bases, with 12 bases left between them. Germline V gives CDR1 MNHNY, CDR2 SVGAGI (reference sequence). For the CDR3, the DNA is TGTGCCAGCAGTTTTTGGGTAGCGGACCAAGAGACCCAGTACTTC. Translated: CASSFWVADQETQYF.

V gene TRBV18 combines with J gene TRBJ1-2; no reliable D call. This CDR3 has 17 residues. Germline values: CDR1 KGHSH, CDR2 LQKENI. The germline V and J ends were trimmed by 3 bases and 2 bases, with 19 bases remaining between them. CDR3 sequence reads: CASSPAAAGVANYGYTF. In DNA form, the CDR3 reads TGTGCCAGCTCACCTGCGGCAGCAGGTGTGGCGAACTATGGCTACACCTTC.

This chain joins TRBV28 and TRBJ2-5; a weak D match, TRBD2 (6 bases). CDR3 length equals 16 residues. With 3 bases removed from V and 1 base from J, the gap between germline ends came to 15 bases. CDR1 is MDHEN and CDR2 is SYDVKM in the germline V gene. This chain's CDR3 is CASSFYGGLSQETQYF. CDR3 sequence (DNA): TGTGCCAGCAGTTTCTACGGGGGACTGTCCCAAGAGACCCAGTACTTC.

This chain uses TRBV28 with TRBJ2-1, with D possibly TRBD2 on 5 matching bases. The germline V gene has CDR1 MDHEN and CDR2 SYDVKM. The CDR3 spans 15 residues. Trimming shortened V by 2 bases and J by 5 bases, and 13 bases separated the two germline ends. CDR3 nucleotides: TGTGCCAGCAGTTTACCGGAGGTGTCGCACAATGAGCAGTTCTTC. It yields the protein CASSLPEVSHNEQFF.

The chain carries TRBV10-3 and TRBJ1-1; D is unclear. The CDR3 length is 17 residues. Germline CDR1 ENHRY, CDR2 SYGVKD. V lost 6 bases to trimming and J lost 0 bases, with 20 bases between them. This CDR3 reads CAIRKLDPITLNTEAFF. CDR3 sequence (DNA): TGTGCCATCAGGAAATTGGACCCAATCACATTGAACACTGAAGCTTTCTTT.

The chain joins TRBV29-1 to TRBJ2-2; no clear D. CDR3 length equals 12 residues. Germline CDR1 is SQVTM and CDR2 is ANQGSEA. V was trimmed by 6 bases and J by 5 bases, leaving 10 bases between them. The CDR3 nucleotides read TGCAGCGTCCGGACCAGTACCGGGGAGCTGTTTTTT. This sequence encodes CSVRTSTGELFF.

This chain links TRBV28 with TRBJ2-1, with 9 bases aligning to TRBD1. V was pared by 4 bases and J by 1 base, with 11 bases of the junction left unmatched. The CDR3 is 18 amino acids. Germline CDR1 and CDR2: MDHEN and SYDVKM. The DNA for the CDR3 is TGTGCCAGCAGTTCAGGCCGGGACAGGGAATATTCCTACAATGAGCAGTTCTTC. Amino acid sequence: CASSSGRDREYSYNEQFF.

V gene TRBV4-1 combines with J gene TRBJ2-7; TRBD1 agrees at 9 bases. Trimming removed 1 base from V and 3 bases from J; junction bases left unmatched: 4. The CDR3 length is 15 residues. The germline CDR1 and CDR2 sequences are MGHRA and YSYEKL. CDR3 amino acids: CASSQGTGDFYEQYF. CDR3 nucleotide sequence: TGCGCCAGCAGCCAAGGGACAGGGGATTTCTACGAGCAGTACTTC.

The chain employs TRBV2 and TRBJ1-5; no definite D call. Per germline, CDR1 SNHLY and CDR2 FYNNEI. This CDR3 comprises 15 residues. V shed 6 bases and J shed 0 bases, with 12 bases lying between them. The CDR3 loop is CASRRTFLSNQPQHF. DNA for the CDR3: TGTGCCAGCAGGAGGACTTTCCTTAGCAATCAGCCCCAGCATTTT.

The chain is built from TRBV28 and TRBJ2-4, with D possibly matching TRBD1 (6 bases). The germline V gene has CDR1 MDHEN and CDR2 SYDVKM. Deletions cut 6 bases from V and 12 bases from J, with 15 bases between. The length of the CDR3 is 12 residues. The CDR3: CASRRGTTPQYF. DNA for the CDR3: TGTGCCAGCAGACGTGGGACAACTCCTCAGTACTTC.

This clone was observed once. The gene calls are TRBV7-9 and TRBJ2-3, with unresolved D. V dropped 7 bases and J dropped 2 bases, with 22 bases sitting between them. The germline V gene has CDR1 SEHNR and CDR2 FQNEAQ (reference sequence). This CDR3 is built from 17 residues. The CDR3 loop reads CASNTDQASPHTDTQYF. DNA for the CDR3: TGTGCCAGCAACACAGATCAAGCATCCCCCCACACAGATACGCAGTATTTT.

The genes are TRBV29-1 and TRBJ1-2; the match to TRBD1 covers 9 bases. Losses at the gene ends were 6 bases for V and 2 bases for J; bases not matched to a gene: 4. The CDR3 has 13 residues. The V gene's germline CDR1 is SQVTM and CDR2 ANQGSEA. This CDR3 reads CSVTTGGNYGYTF. The CDR3 DNA reads as TGCAGCGTGACGACAGGGGGGAACTATGGCTACACCTTC.

The rearrangement uses TRBV19 and TRBJ2-1; unclear D gene. Germline values: CDR1 LNHDA, CDR2 SQIVND (reference sequence). This CDR3 has 13 amino acids. Trimming removed 3 bases at V and 3 bases at J, with 6 bases between. The CDR3, as DNA: TGTGCCAGTAGTATGATGGACTACAATGAGCAGTTCTTC. Amino acids: CASSMMDYNEQFF.

CDR3 region: CASSPSTRMNTEAFF. Written as DNA, the CDR3 is TGTGCCAGCTCACCGAGCACACGGATGAACACTGAAGCTTTCTTT. The chain has TRBV18 and TRBJ1-1, with no clear D. V was cut by 3 bases and J by 0 bases, with 11 bases left in between. In germline, CDR1 is KGHSH, CDR2 LQKENI. The CDR3 runs to 15 residues.

The rearrangement uses TRBV4-1 and TRBJ1-4; possible D gene TRBD1, 5 bases. With 1 base removed from V and 6 bases from J, the gap between germline ends came to 9 bases. Germline loops: CDR1 MGHRA, CDR2 YSYEKL. CDR3 length: 14 amino acids. CDR3 region: CASSQGRGDEKLFF. DNA for the CDR3: TGCGCCAGCAGCCAAGGGAGGGGAGATGAAAAACTGTTTTTT.

The chain carries TRBV27 and TRBJ1-1, with TRBD1 matching over 7 bases. This CDR3 region has 14 residues. V shed 4 bases, J shed 7 bases, and the junction held 9 bases outside the gene matches. Germline V gives CDR1 MNHEY, CDR2 SMNVEV (reference sequence). In nucleotides, the CDR3 is TGTGCCAGCAGTTCCCCGACAGGGACATTTGAAGCTTTCTTT. Its translation is CASSSPTGTFEAFF.

V and J are TRBV7-2 and TRBJ2-3; the D is unclear. The CDR3 loop spans 16 amino acids. V dropped 1 base and J dropped 2 bases, with 13 bases sitting between them. In germline, CDR1 is SGHTA, CDR2 FQGNSA. This chain's CDR3 is CASSLGVGVNTDTQYF. CDR3 nucleotide sequence: TGTGCCAGCAGCTTAGGAGTGGGCGTGAACACAGATACGCAGTATTTT.

This chain uses TRBV5-1 with TRBJ2-7; the D is unclear. This CDR3 contains 13 residues. Germline V CDR1 and CDR2: SGHRS, YFSETQ. Trimming removed 4 bases from V and 4 bases from J, with 12 bases in between. The CDR3 here is CASSRVVGYEQYF. The CDR3 nucleotides are TGCGCCAGCAGCAGGGTGGTGGGGTACGAGCAGTACTTC. The full variable domain, in which reference TRBV5-1 and TRBJ2-7 provide the parts outside the CDR3, is KAGVTQTPRYLIKTRGQQVTLSCSPISGHRSVSWYQQTPGQGLQFLFEYFSETQRNKGNFPGRFSGRQFSNSRSEMNVSTLELGDSALYLCASSRVVGYEQYFGPGTRLTVT.

This clone has just one count. The chain links TRBV2 to TRBJ2-5; 8 bases are a match to TRBD2. Germline loops: CDR1 SNHLY, CDR2 FYNNEI. This CDR3 has 12 amino acids. J gave up 4 bases and V 6 bases, and 1 base lay outside the gene matches. The CDR3 region has the DNA TGTGCCAGCAGCGCGGGGGGAGAGACCCAGTACTTC. As protein: CASSAGGETQYF.

The chain recombines TRBV21-1 with TRBJ2-2; the table assigns TRBD2, which was not confirmed against the DNA. TRBV21-1 is assigned pseudogene status. This CDR3 is 20 amino acids long. The CDR3 DNA reads TGTGCCAGCAGCAAACCTACTAGCGGGGGGTCTCGTCCGAACACCGGGGAGCTGTTTTTT. Protein product: CASSKPTSGGSRPNTGELFF.

This clone was seen more than once but under ten times. V is TRBV9 and J is TRBJ2-2; D is undetermined. Germline CDR1 reads SGDLS; CDR2 reads YYNGEE. This CDR3 region has 15 residues. With 2 bases removed from V and 7 bases from J, the gap between germline ends came to 15 bases. The CDR3 bases are TGTGCCAGCAGCGTCCGGGCTGGCGGTTACGGGGAGCTGTTTTTT. Protein sequence: CASSVRAGGYGELFF.

The chain uses TRBV19 and TRBJ1-2, with D maybe TRBD1 (5 bases). Germline V gives CDR1 LNHDA, CDR2 SQIVND (reference sequence). The CDR3 runs 15 residues. The V gene lost 0 bases and the J gene lost 4 bases, with 12 bases spanning the gap. CDR3 loop: CASSIDQGTGYGYTF. The CDR3 DNA reads as TGTGCCAGTAGTATAGATCAAGGGACGGGCTATGGCTACACCTTC.

There are a few counts of this clone. The V and J genes are TRBV6-1 and TRBJ1-2, with a weak D call TRBD1 (5 bases). The germline gives CDR1 MNHNS, CDR2 SASEGT. V was cut by 0 bases and J by 2 bases, with 13 bases left in between. The CDR3 loop spans 16 amino acids. CDR3 amino acids: CASSEALAGPNYGYTF. CDR3 nucleotides: TGTGCCAGCAGTGAAGCGCTCGCAGGGCCCAACTATGGCTACACCTTC.

This clone has a handful of counts. V usage is TRBV2 and J usage is TRBJ1-6; 7 positions match TRBD1. CDR1 and CDR2 from the germline V gene are SNHLY and FYNNEI. There are 14 residues in the CDR3. Trimming took 1 base from V and 8 from J; bases not matched to a gene: 2. Here the CDR3 DNA reads TGTGCCAGCAGTGAAGGACAGGGCGATTCACCCCTCCACTTT. It yields the protein CASSEGQGDSPLHF.